Given below is one TCR beta chain in context. Using immunoSEQ multiplex PCR, the repertoire was profiled, and TCRdb retains in-frame clones only, with some absent. The profile shows tens of thousands of clones, approximately 78% of them singletons. The V gene's germline CDR1 is SGHNT and CDR2 YYREEE (reference sequence). Trimming removed 4 bases at V and 8 bases at J, with 24 bases between. The CDR3 loop spans 16 amino acids. The sample belongs to a study of blood T cell repertoires in COVID-19. About the study: Nucleic acid was either cDNA or gDNA, and it came from T cells, B-cell-depleted T cells, or PBMCs.

The sequence was obtained from a human donor in a cohort sampled during active COVID-19. Sample: peripheral blood. The chain is built from TRBV5-4 and TRBJ1-2; tentatively, D is TRBD1 (5 bases). The CDR3 DNA is TGTGCCAGCAGCCCGGATTCGCGACCTTTTAGGGGCGGCTACACCTTC. Translating it yields CASSPDSRPFRGGYTF.